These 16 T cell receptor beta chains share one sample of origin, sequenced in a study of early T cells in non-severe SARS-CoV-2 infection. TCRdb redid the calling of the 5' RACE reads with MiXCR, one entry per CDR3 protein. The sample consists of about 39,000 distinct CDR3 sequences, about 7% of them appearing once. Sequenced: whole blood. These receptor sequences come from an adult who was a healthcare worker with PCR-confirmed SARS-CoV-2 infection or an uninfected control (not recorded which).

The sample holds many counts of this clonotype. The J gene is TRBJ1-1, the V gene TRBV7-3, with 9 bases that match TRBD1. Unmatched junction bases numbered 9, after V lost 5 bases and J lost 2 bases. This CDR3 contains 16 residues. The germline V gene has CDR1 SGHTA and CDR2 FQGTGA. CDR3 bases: TGTGCCAGCAGCGAAAGTTCGGGACAGGGTAACACTGAAGCTTTCTTT. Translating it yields CASSESSGQGNTEAFF.

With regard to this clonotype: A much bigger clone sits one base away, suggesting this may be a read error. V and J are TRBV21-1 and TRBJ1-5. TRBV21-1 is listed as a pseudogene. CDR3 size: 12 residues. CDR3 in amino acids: CASSKGYQPQHF. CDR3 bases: TGTGCCAGCAGCAAGGGGTATCAGCCCCAGCATTTT.

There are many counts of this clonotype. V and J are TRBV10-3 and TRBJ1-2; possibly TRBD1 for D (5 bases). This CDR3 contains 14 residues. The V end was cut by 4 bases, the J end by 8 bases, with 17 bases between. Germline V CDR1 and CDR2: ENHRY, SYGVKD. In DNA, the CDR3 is TGTGCCATCAGTGCCGTCCGGGGCCAAGAGGGCTACACCTTC. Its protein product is CAISAVRGQEGYTF.

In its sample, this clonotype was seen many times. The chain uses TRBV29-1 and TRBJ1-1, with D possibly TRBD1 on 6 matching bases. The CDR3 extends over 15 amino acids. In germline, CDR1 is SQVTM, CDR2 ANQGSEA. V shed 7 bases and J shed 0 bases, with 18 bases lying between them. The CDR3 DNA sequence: TGCAGCGCCGGAGCCAGGGGAGGGATGAACACTGAAGCTTTCTTT. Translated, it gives CSAGARGGMNTEAFF. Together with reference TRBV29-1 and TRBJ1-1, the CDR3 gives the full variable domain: SAVISQKPSRDICQRGTSLTIQCQVDSQVTMMFWYRQQPGQSLTLIATANQGSEATYESGFVIDKFPISRPNLTFSTLTVSNMSPEDSSIYLCSAGARGGMNTEAFFGQGTRLTVV.

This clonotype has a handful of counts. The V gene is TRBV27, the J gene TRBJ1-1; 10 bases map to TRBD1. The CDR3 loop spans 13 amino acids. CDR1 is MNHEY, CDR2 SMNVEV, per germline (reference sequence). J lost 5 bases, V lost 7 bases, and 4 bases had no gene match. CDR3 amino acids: CASTGQGRTEAFF. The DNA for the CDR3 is TGTGCCAGCACGGGACAGGGGAGAACTGAAGCTTTCTTT.

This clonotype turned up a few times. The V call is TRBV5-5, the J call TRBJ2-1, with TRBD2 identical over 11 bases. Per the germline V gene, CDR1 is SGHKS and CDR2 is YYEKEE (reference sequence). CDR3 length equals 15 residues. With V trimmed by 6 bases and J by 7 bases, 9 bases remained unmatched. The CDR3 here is CASKRGLAEWNEQFF. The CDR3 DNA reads TGTGCCAGCAAGCGGGGACTAGCGGAATGGAATGAGCAGTTCTTC.

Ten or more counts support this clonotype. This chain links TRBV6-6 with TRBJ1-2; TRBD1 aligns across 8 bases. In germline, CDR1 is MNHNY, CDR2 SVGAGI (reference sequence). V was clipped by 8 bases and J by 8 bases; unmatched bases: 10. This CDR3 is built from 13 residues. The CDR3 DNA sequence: TGTGCCAGCGGAACCGGGACAGGTCGGGGCTACACCTTC. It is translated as CASGTGTGRGYTF.

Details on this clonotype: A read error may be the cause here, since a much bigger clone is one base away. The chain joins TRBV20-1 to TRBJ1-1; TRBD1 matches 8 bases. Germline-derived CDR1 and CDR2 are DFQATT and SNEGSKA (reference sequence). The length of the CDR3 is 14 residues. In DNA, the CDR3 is TGCTGTGCTATTGGGCAGGGGGCGGACACTGAAGCTTTCTTT. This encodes CCAIGQGADTEAFF.

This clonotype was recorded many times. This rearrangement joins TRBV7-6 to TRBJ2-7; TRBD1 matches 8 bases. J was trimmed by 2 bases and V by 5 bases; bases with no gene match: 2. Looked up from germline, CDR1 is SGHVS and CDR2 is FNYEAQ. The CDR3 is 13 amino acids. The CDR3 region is CASSRDRTYEQYF. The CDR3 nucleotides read TGTGCCAGCAGCCGGGACAGGACCTACGAGCAGTACTTC.

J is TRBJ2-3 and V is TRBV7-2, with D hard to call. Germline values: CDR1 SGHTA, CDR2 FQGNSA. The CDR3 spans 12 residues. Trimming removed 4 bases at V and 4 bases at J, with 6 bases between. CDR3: CASSSWADTQYF. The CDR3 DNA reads TGTGCCAGCAGCTCCTGGGCAGATACGCAGTATTTT.

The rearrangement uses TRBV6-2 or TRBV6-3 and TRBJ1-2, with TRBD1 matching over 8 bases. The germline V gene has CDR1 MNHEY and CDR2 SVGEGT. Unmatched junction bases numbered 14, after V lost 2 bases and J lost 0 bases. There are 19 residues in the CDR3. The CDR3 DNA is TGTGCCAGCAGTTACCTTGCCGGGACAGGCCTCAGCCCTAACTATGGCTACACCTTC. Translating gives CASSYLAGTGLSPNYGYTF.

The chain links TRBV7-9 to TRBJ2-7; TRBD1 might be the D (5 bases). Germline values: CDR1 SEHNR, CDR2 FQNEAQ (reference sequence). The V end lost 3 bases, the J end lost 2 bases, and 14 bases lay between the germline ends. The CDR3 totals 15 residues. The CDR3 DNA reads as TGTGCCAGCAGCTTGGCAGGGAAGATGACCTACGAGCAGTACTTC. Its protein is CASSLAGKMTYEQYF.

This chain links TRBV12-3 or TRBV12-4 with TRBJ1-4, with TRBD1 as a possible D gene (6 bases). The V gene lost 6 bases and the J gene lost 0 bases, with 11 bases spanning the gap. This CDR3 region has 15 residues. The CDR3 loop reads CASSSQGATNEKLFF. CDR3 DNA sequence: TGTGCCAGCAGCTCACAGGGCGCAACTAATGAAAAACTGTTTTTT.

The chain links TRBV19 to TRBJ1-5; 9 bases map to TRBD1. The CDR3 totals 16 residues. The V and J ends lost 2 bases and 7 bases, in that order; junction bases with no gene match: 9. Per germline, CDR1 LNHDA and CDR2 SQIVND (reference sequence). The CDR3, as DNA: TGTGCCAGTAGTATAAGGGGACAGGGAATTCAACAGCCCCAGCATTTT. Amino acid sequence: CASSIRGQGIQQPQHF.

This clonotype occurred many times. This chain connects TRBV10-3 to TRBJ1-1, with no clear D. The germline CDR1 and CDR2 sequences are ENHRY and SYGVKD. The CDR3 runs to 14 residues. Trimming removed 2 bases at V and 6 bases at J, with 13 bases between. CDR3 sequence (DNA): TGTGCCATCAGTGAGCCGGTGACTGGGGCTGAAGCTTTCTTT. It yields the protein CAISEPVTGAEAFF.

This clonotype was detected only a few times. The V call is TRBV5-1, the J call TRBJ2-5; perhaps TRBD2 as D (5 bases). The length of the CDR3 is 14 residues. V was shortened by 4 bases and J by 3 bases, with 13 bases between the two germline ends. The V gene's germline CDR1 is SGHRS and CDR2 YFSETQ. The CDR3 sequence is CASSIQRSEETQYF. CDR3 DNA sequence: TGCGCCAGCAGCATACAGCGGAGCGAAGAGACCCAGTACTTC.